This T cell receptor (beta chain) was captured by sequencing in a study of T cell repertoires in cytomegalovirus infection. This clonotype was seen at least ten times. Its antigen is still unknown. The CDR3 is 17 amino acids. Trimming took off 5 bases at V and 2 bases at J, with 20 bases between the two ends. In germline, CDR1 is SGHVS, CDR2 FNYEAQ. TCRdb re-derived calls from the reads in MiXCR, one entry per CDR3 protein. The sample includes roughly 860,000 distinct CDR3 sequences, around a third seen only once; the top ten take 9.5% to 15%. Material: cultured CD8+ T cells from PBMCs, obtained from culture after CMV antigen stimulation. The receptor was derived from a human donor in good health (CMV status not recorded). Some clones in this sample may be carry-over from other donors' samples. The chain is built from TRBV7-6 and TRBJ2-3; possibly TRBD1 for D (5 bases). The DNA of the CDR3 is TGTGCCAGCAGCCCCGGCAGGGCAACATCGTCCACAGATACGCAGTATTTT. It encodes CASSPGRATSSTDTQYF.